This T cell receptor (beta chain) was recovered during a study of post-analysis software for immune sequencing data. Study observations and caveats: Compared with controls, patients had more of about five TRBV segments, including TRBV5-6, TRBV5-1 and TRBV20-1.

CDR3 length: 17 amino acids. V was clipped by 2 bases and J by 3 bases; unmatched bases: 5. Germline values: CDR1 MNHNY, CDR2 SVGAGI (reference sequence). This clonotype was counted ten times or more. Its cognate antigen is unknown. cDNA libraries of TCR beta carried unique molecular identifiers. TCRdb ran MiXCR on the PCR reads and lists one entry per CDR3 protein. The table records 170,000 or so distinct CDR3 sequences, around 30% of them present only once. The sequenced material came from blood. The TCR originated in a girl between 5 and 17 years old with multiple sclerosis. This chain joins TRBV6-6 and TRBJ2-7; 15 nucleotides align to TRBD2. In DNA, the CDR3 is TGTGCCAGCAGTTACGGACTAGCGGGAGGGATAATCTACGAGCAGTACTTC. It codes for CASSYGLAGGIIYEQYF.